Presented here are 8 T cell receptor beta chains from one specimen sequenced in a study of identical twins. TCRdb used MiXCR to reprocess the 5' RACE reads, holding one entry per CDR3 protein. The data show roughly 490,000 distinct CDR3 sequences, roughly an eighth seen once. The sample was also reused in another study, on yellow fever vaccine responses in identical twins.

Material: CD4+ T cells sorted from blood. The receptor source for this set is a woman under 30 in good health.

DNA of the CDR3: TGTGCCATCAGTGAGACTAGCGGGGGCCTTCGGTACGAGCAGTACTTC. This translates into CAISETSGGLRYEQYF. The chain couples TRBV10-3 to TRBJ2-7, with 11 bases identical to TRBD2. The germline CDR1 and CDR2 sequences are ENHRY and SYGVKD. This CDR3 is built from 16 residues. Trimming at V came to 2 bases and at J to 4 bases, leaving 7 bases not matched to a gene.

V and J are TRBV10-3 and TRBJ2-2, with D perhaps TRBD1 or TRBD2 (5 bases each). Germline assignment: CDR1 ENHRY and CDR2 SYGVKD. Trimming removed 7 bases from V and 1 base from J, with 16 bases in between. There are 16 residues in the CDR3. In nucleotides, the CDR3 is TGTGCCATCACGCCAGGGCAGACTATGAACACCGGGGAGCTGTTTTTT. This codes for CAITPGQTMNTGELFF.

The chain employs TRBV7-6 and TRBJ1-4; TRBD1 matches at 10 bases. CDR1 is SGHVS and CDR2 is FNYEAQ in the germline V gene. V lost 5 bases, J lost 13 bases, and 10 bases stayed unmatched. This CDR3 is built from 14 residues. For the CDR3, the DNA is TGTGCCAGCAGCCGTGGACAGGGGGAGCATAGACTGTTTTTT. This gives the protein CASSRGQGEHRLFF.

The CDR3 sequence is CASRQGTSNQPQHF. CDR3 DNA: TGTGCCAGCAGGCAAGGGACATCCAATCAGCCCCAGCATTTT. The chain uses TRBV12-3 or TRBV12-4 and TRBJ1-5, with a tentative D call TRBD1 (6 bases). The CDR3 totals 14 residues. V lost 6 bases to trimming and J lost 3 bases, with 12 bases between them.

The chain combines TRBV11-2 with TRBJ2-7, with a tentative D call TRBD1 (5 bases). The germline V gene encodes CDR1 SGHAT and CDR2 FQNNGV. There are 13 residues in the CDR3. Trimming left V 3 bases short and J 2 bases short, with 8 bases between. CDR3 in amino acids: CASSFLDTYEQYF. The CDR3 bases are TGTGCCAGCAGCTTTTTGGACACCTACGAGCAGTACTTC. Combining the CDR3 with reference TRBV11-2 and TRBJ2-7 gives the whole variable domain EAGVAQSPRYKIIEKRQSVAFWCNPISGHATLYWYQQILGQGPKLLIQFQNNGVVDDSQLPKDRFSAERLKGVDSTLKIQPAKLEDSAVYLCASSFLDTYEQYFGPGTRLTVT.

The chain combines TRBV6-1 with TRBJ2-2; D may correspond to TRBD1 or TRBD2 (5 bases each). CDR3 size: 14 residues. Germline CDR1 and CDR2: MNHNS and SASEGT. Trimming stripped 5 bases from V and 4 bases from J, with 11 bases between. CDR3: CASSRDRSTGELFF. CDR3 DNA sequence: TGTGCCAGCAGTCGGGACCGATCCACCGGGGAGCTGTTTTTT.

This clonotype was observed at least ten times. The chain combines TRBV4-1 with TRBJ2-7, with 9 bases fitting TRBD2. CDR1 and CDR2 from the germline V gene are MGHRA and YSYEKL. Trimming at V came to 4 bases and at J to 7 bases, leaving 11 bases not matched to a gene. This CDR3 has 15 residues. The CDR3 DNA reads TGCGCCAGCAGCCTGCTCGTGAGCGGGAGGAGTGAGCAGTACTTC. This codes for CASSLLVSGRSEQYF.

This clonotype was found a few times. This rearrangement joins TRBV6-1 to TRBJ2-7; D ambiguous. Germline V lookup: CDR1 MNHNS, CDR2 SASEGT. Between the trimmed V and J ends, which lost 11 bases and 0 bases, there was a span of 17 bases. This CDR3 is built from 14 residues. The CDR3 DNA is TGTGCCTGCCCTCATGGGGTAAGCTCCTACGAGCAGTACTTC. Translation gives CACPHGVSSYEQYF.